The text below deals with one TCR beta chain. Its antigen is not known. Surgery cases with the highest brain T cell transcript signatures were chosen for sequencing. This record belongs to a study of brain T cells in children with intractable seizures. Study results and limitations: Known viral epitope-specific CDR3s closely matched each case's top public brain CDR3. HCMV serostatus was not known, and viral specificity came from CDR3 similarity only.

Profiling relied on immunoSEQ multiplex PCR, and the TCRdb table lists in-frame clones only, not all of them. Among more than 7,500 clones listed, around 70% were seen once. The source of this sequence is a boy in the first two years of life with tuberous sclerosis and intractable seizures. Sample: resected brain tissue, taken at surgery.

CDR3 protein: CASSLGTGGPLREQYF. For the CDR3, the DNA is TGTGCCAGCAGCCTCGGGACAGGGGGACCTCTGCGGGAGCAGTACTTC. This rearrangement joins TRBV7-9 to TRBJ2-7, with 11 bases lining up with TRBD1. Germline V gene data show CDR1 as SEHNR and CDR2 as FQNEAQ (reference sequence). Unmatched junction bases numbered 13, after V lost 5 bases and J lost 7 bases. The length of the CDR3 is 16 residues. Looking up the rest from reference TRBV7-9 and TRBJ2-7 gives the full variable domain: DTGVSQNPRHKITKRGQNVTFRCDPISEHNRLYWYRQTLGQGPEFLTYFQNEAQLEKSRLLSDRFSAERPKGSFSTLEIQRTEQGDSAMYLCASSLGTGGPLREQYFGPGTRLTVT.